This T cell receptor beta chain was recorded in a study of shared clonotypes between healthy human individuals. Across the study: Three plates were used per donor for CD4 naive, three for CD4 memory, two for CD8 naive and one for CD8 memory.

Several immunoSEQ 96-well plates shared each subset's DNA, each plate a replicate. Authors' data handling: Quality scores were absent from the junction-only immunoSEQ sequences, so filtering differed. Sequencing used immunoSEQ multiplex PCR; TCRdb keeps in-frame clones, though not all of them. V, J and clone size were drawn from that table, and D and trimming were deduced from the DNA. The data show millions of clones, with 90% to 95% seen just once and 1.5% to 2% held by the top ten. Naive CD8 cells lacked CD45RO, underwent positive selection for CCR7 and left out terminally differentiated effector memory CD45RA+ cells. Unmatched junction bases numbered 7, after V lost 2 bases and J lost 6 bases. The CDR3 runs to 15 residues. Germline CDR1 and CDR2: MNHEY and SMNVEV (reference sequence).

The rearrangement uses TRBV27 and TRBJ1-5, with TRBD1 matching over 7 bases. The clonotype comes from a man between 18 and 29 years old in good health. Some clones in this sample may be carry-over from other donors' samples. The sequencing input was naive CD8+ T cells from PBMCs. Here the CDR3 DNA reads TGTGCCAGCAGTTTAAAGGGGGCGGGGATTCAGCCCCAGCATTTT. Protein: CASSLKGAGIQPQHF.